The rows below give T cell receptor beta chains drawn from one sample of a study of identical twins. In TCRdb, the 5' RACE reads were re-called with MiXCR into one record per CDR3 protein. The sample comprises 400,000 to 500,000 distinct CDR3 sequences, around an eighth of which are singletons, and approximately 0.98% rests with the top ten. These records were also assigned to another study, of yellow fever vaccine responses in identical twins.

Sequencing input: CD4+ T cells sorted from blood. All receptors derive from a woman between 18 and 29 years old in good health. Both conserved end residues are part of each CDR3. Fields, in order: clone size, J gene, V gene, D gene, CDR3 protein, CDR3 DNA. D genes are given only for firm matches. Some rows have no size entry. The others give once, few or many, or a class for an expanded clone.

size: few; J: TRBJ2-1; V: TRBV20-1; D: NA; CDR3: CSATDYRKQFF; DNA: TGCAGTGCCACAGACTACCGTAAGCAGTTCTTC
size: few; J: TRBJ1-1; V: TRBV4-1; D: NA; CDR3: CASSQEGDIGMNTEAFF; DNA: TGCGCCAGCAGCCAAGAGGGGGACATTGGTATGAACACTGAAGCTTTCTTT
size: few; J: TRBJ2-1; V: TRBV5-6; D: NA; CDR3: CASSLFPTGNEQFF; DNA: TGTGCCAGCAGCTTGTTTCCTACAGGCAATGAGCAGTTCTTC
size: NA; J: TRBJ2-3; V: TRBV29-1; D: NA; CDR3: CSVRPTGPSTDTQYF; DNA: TGCAGCGTTCGACCCACGGGACCTTCCACAGATACGCAGTATTTT
size: many; J: TRBJ2-3; V: TRBV20-1; D: TRBD2; CDR3: CSYGTSGRGTDTQYF; DNA: TGCAGTTACGGGACTAGCGGGAGAGGAACAGATACGCAGTATTTT
size: NA; J: TRBJ2-7; V: TRBV7-6; D: NA; CDR3: CASSSGVRSYEQYF; DNA: TGTGCCAGCAGCTCAGGGGTACGTTCCTACGAGCAGTACTTC
size: few; J: TRBJ2-7; V: TRBV21-1; D: NA; CDR3: CASSRGPPDEQYF; DNA: TGTGCCAGCAGCAGAGGACCTCCGGACGAGCAGTACTTC
size: NA; J: TRBJ2-5; V: TRBV10-3; D: NA; CDR3: CAISESHTAQYF; DNA: TGTGCCATCAGTGAGTCCCACACGGCCCAGTACTTC
size: NA; J: TRBJ2-2; V: TRBV2; D: NA; CDR3: CASSEIGELFF; DNA: TGTGCCAGCAGTGAAATCGGGGAGCTGTTTTTT
size: few; J: TRBJ1-2; V: TRBV7-2; D: TRBD1; CDR3: CASSPSEGALGYTF; DNA: TGTGCCAGCAGCCCATCGGAGGGGGCGCTTGGCTACACCTTC
size: NA; J: TRBJ2-3; V: TRBV15; D: TRBD2; CDR3: CATSRGRAGLVTDTQYF; DNA: TGTGCCACCAGCCGCGGACGAGCGGGACTAGTCACAGATACGCAGTATTTT